These 18 T cell receptor beta chains came from one sample sequenced in a study of blood T cell repertoires in COVID-19. TCRdb's copy holds only in-frame clones and misses some; the assay was immunoSEQ multiplex PCR. The sample gives about 370,000 clones, around 92% of which show up once; 1.7% is in the top ten. Source material: PBMCs or T cells enriched from blood (not recorded which). The receptors were sampled from a woman aged 25-40 years who had recovered from COVID-19.

CDR3 loop: CASSNGTAYGYTF. CDR3 DNA sequence: TGTGCCAGCAGTAATGGGACAGCCTATGGCTACACCTTC. V and J are TRBV28 and TRBJ1-2, with 7 bases lining up with TRBD1. The CDR3 has 13 residues. Germline values: CDR1 MDHEN, CDR2 SYDVKM. The V and J ends lost 5 bases and 4 bases, in that order; junction bases with no gene match: 4.

J is TRBJ1-1 and V is TRBV27, with D unresolved. The V gene lost 0 bases and the J gene lost 4 bases, with 9 bases spanning the gap. This CDR3 is built from 14 residues. The germline V gene has CDR1 MNHEY and CDR2 SMNVEV (reference sequence). The CDR3 loop reads CASSLSRFRTEAFF. In DNA, the CDR3 is TGTGCCAGCAGTTTATCCCGGTTTCGCACTGAAGCTTTCTTT.

J is TRBJ1-1 and V is TRBV6-5; D remains ambiguous. The CDR3 contains 13 residues. Trimming left V 0 bases short and J 8 bases short, with 10 bases between. CDR1 is MNHEY, CDR2 SVGAGI, per germline. This CDR3 reads CASSYSRRLEAFF. The CDR3 DNA sequence: TGTGCCAGCAGTTACTCGAGGCGGCTCGAAGCTTTCTTT.

V usage is TRBV3-1 (or the pseudogene TRBV3-2) and J usage is TRBJ2-7; 9 nucleotides agree with TRBD2. V shed 4 bases and J 0 bases; nucleotides not matched to a gene: 4. Germline V CDR1 and CDR2: LGHDT, YNNKEL (reference sequence). This CDR3 is built from 15 residues. CDR3 coding DNA: TGTGCCAGCAGCCGAACGACTAGCGGCTCCTACGAGCAGTACTTC. It is translated as CASSRTTSGSYEQYF.

The V gene is TRBV7-9, the J gene TRBJ1-2; 7 bases align to TRBD1. The ends lost 5 bases at V and 7 bases at J; junction bases unmatched: 13. The CDR3 is made up of 15 amino acids. CDR1 is SEHNR, CDR2 FQNEAQ, per germline (reference sequence). The CDR3, as DNA: TGTGCCAGCAGCCCCCCCCGGGAGGGGGCGCGTGGCTACACCTTC. It yields the protein CASSPPREGARGYTF.

V is TRBV6-1 and J is TRBJ2-5; TRBD1 might be the D (6 bases). V shed 3 bases and J shed 1 base, with 6 bases lying between them. The CDR3 consists of 13 residues. Germline-derived CDR1 and CDR2 are MNHNS and SASEGT. This CDR3 is CASSDRGQETQYF. For the CDR3, the DNA is TGTGCCAGCAGTGACAGGGGCCAAGAGACCCAGTACTTC.

This chain links TRBV30 with TRBJ1-6; 7 nucleotides align to TRBD1. Germline CDR1 and CDR2: GTSNPN and SVGIG (reference sequence). J lost 3 bases, V lost 3 bases, and 5 bases had no gene match. CDR3 length: 15 residues. The CDR3 nucleotides are TGTGCCTGGAGGGACAGACAGGGCTATAATTCACCCCTCCACTTT. Translating it yields CAWRDRQGYNSPLHF. The full variable domain, its missing parts supplied by reference TRBV30 and TRBJ1-6, is SQTIHQWPATLVQPVGSPLSLECTVEGTSNPNLYWYRQAAGRGLQLLFYSVGIGQISSEVPQNLSASRPQDRQFILSSKKLLLSDSGFYLCAWRDRQGYNSPLHFGNGTRLTVT.

V is TRBV6-5 and J is TRBJ1-2, with 8 positions matching TRBD1. The CDR3 is 15 amino acids. The trim removed 2 bases at V and 8 bases at J, leaving 10 bases unmatched. The germline V gene has CDR1 MNHEY and CDR2 SVGAGI. The CDR3: CASSYKARGREGYTF. For the CDR3, the DNA is TGTGCCAGCAGTTACAAGGCCAGGGGGCGCGAGGGCTACACCTTC.

This clone was seen a single time. The chain combines TRBV12-5 with TRBJ2-7; TRBD1 aligns across 8 bases. The CDR3 sequence is 16 residues long. J lost 6 bases, V lost 1 base, and 11 bases had no gene match. Germline lookup yields CDR1 LGHNT and CDR2 FRNRAP. CDR3 bases: TGTGCTAGTGGTTTGGGACTTGGGACAGGTCCCCTCGAGCAGTACTTC. It codes for CASGLGLGTGPLEQYF.

The chain recombines TRBV12-3 or TRBV12-4 with TRBJ2-7; 8 nucleotides match TRBD1. The CDR3 runs to 13 residues. The ends lost 8 bases at V and 5 bases at J; junction bases unmatched: 8. The CDR3 protein is CASRVDRVNEQYF. In DNA, the CDR3 is TGTGCCAGCCGCGTGGACAGGGTCAACGAGCAGTACTTC.

V and J are TRBV19 and TRBJ2-1; the D gene is possibly TRBD2 (7 bases). The V end lost 6 bases, the J end lost 2 bases, and 11 bases lay between the germline ends. The CDR3 is made up of 14 amino acids. Germline lookup yields CDR1 LNHDA and CDR2 SQIVND (reference sequence). The CDR3 DNA follows: TGTGCCAGTAGGGGAGGGGGACCCTACAATGAGCAGTTCTTC. This sequence encodes CASRGGGPYNEQFF.

This chain connects TRBV27 to TRBJ2-7; 8 positions agree with TRBD2. CDR3 size: 13 residues. Germline V gives CDR1 MNHEY, CDR2 SMNVEV (reference sequence). The V gene end was trimmed by 5 bases and the J gene end by 4 bases; junction bases not matched to a gene: 4. The CDR3 DNA reads TGTGCCAGCAGTCGACGGGGGGGGTACGAGCAGTACTTC. Protein sequence: CASSRRGGYEQYF.

The CDR3 DNA is TGCGCCAGCAGCCAATCGGGGAGCTCTGGAAACACCATATATTTT. Translating gives CASSQSGSSGNTIYF. The chain couples TRBV4-1 to TRBJ1-3; D unresolved. V was pared by 2 bases and J by 0 bases, with 8 bases between. CDR1 is MGHRA and CDR2 is YSYEKL in the germline V gene. The CDR3 covers 15 residues.

Here the CDR3 DNA reads TGTGCCAGTAGTATAGGGGCTACAGGGACCGGAAACACCATATATTTT. This sequence encodes CASSIGATGTGNTIYF. V usage is TRBV19 and J usage is TRBJ1-3; tentative D call: TRBD1 (6 bases). V was trimmed by 1 base and J by 4 bases, leaving 14 bases between them. This CDR3 is 16 amino acids long. Looked up from germline, CDR1 is LNHDA and CDR2 is SQIVND (reference sequence). Full variable domain (missing parts from reference TRBV19 and TRBJ1-3): DGGITQSPKYLFRKEGQNVTLSCEQNLNHDAMYWYRQDPGQGLRLIYYSQIVNDFQKGDIAEGYSVSREKKESFPLTVTSAQKNPTAFYLCASSIGATGTGNTIYFGEGSWLTVV.

The V call is TRBV7-8, the J call TRBJ2-1; D unresolved. Trimming shortened V by 5 bases and J by 4 bases, and 6 bases separated the two germline ends. This CDR3 is built from 12 residues. CDR1 is SGHVS, CDR2 FQNEAQ, per germline. The CDR3 loop is CASSLPYNEQFF. Written as DNA, the CDR3 is TGTGCCAGCAGCCTCCCATACAATGAGCAGTTCTTC.

The rearrangement joins TRBV28 to TRBJ1-5, with 10 bases fitting TRBD1. V was pared by 7 bases and J by 6 bases, with 6 bases of the junction left unmatched. CDR1 MDHEN and CDR2 SYDVKM come from the germline V gene. This CDR3 spans 14 amino acids. The CDR3 spells CASNPTGGGQPQHF. The CDR3 coding sequence is TGTGCCAGCAACCCGACAGGGGGCGGTCAGCCCCAGCATTTT.

Points on this clone: The junction and the germline gene differ at one end; a read error may be behind it. V gene TRBV7-7 combines with J gene TRBJ1-5; a weak D match, TRBD1 (6 bases). Germline V gives CDR1 SSHAT, CDR2 FNYEAQ (reference sequence). This CDR3 is 19 amino acids long. The CDR3 DNA follows: TGTGCTAGCAGCTTAGTGCGGAGCCAGGGGAAGGACGGCAATCAGCCCCAGCATTTT. This gives the protein CASSLVRSQGKDGNQPQHF.

The rearrangement uses TRBV15 and TRBJ2-5; weak D call: TRBD1 (5 bases). This CDR3 comprises 14 residues. Germline V CDR1 and CDR2: LNHNV, YYDKDF (reference sequence). Deletions cut 7 bases from V and 4 bases from J, with 16 bases between. Here the CDR3 reads CATKRPQGGETQYF. In DNA form, the CDR3 reads TGTGCCACCAAACGACCGCAGGGCGGAGAGACCCAGTACTTC.